One and the same sample provided the 27 T cell receptor beta chains below, sequenced in a study of blood T cells in healthy people across ages. A second roughly 7 to 11 cycle PCR used barcoded and J-beta primers. TCRdb analysed the 5' RACE reads with MiXCR anew, one entry per CDR3 protein. The table lists 1.5 million to 2 million distinct CDR3 sequences, about 50% of them singletons, with approximately 2% in the top ten. Material: blood. The source of these receptors is a woman in her forties in good health.

The chain employs TRBV3-1 and TRBJ1-1; 8 positions match TRBD1. The CDR3 is made up of 15 amino acids. J lost 10 bases, V lost 1 base, and 11 bases had no gene match. Germline lookup yields CDR1 LGHDT and CDR2 YNNKEL (reference sequence). For the CDR3, the DNA is TGTGCCAGCAGCCAAGGAGGATTTGGGACAGGCAGAGCTTTCTTT. Translating gives CASSQGGFGTGRAFF. Full variable domain (remainder filled in from reference TRBV3-1 and TRBJ1-1): DTAVSQTPKYLVTQMGNDKSIKCEQNLGHDTMYWYKQDSKKFLKIMFSYNNKELIINETVPNRFSPKSPDKAHLNLHINSLELGDSAVYFCASSQGGFGTGRAFFGQGTRLTVV.

This sequence joins TRBV6-2 or TRBV6-3 and TRBJ2-5, with D possibly being TRBD2 (5 bases). With the DNA end fitting TRBJ2-1 better, the J assignment may be wrong. Germline V gives CDR1 MNHEY, CDR2 SVGEGT. This CDR3 is built from 14 residues. The CDR3 here is CASSYGLHQETQFF. Written as DNA, the CDR3 is TGTGCCAGCAGTTACGGACTGCATCAAGAGACCCAGTTCTTC.

V usage is TRBV12-3 or TRBV12-4 and J usage is TRBJ1-4; D gene unclear. This CDR3 is 11 amino acids long. Trimming removed 2 bases at V and 7 bases at J, with 2 bases between. The CDR3 sequence: CASSLIEKLFF. CDR3 coding DNA: TGTGCCAGCAGTTTAATTGAAAAACTGTTTTTT.

In its sample, this clonotype was seen a few times. This chain connects TRBV7-2 to TRBJ2-1; unclear D gene. CDR1 and CDR2 (germline): SGHTA, FQGNSA. The ends were cut back, 1 base at V and 5 bases at J, with 6 bases in the middle. CDR3 length equals 13 residues. DNA for the CDR3: TGTGCCAGCAGCTTAGTCTGGGACAATGAGCAGTTCTTC. Encoded protein: CASSLVWDNEQFF. The whole variable domain, remainder taken from reference TRBV7-2 and TRBJ2-1, is GAGVSQSPSNKVTEKGKDVELRCDPISGHTALYWYRQSLGQGLEFLIYFQGNSAPDKSGLPSDRFSAERTGGSVSTLTIQRTQQEDSAVYLCASSLVWDNEQFFGPGTRLTVL.

The V gene is TRBV29-1, the J gene TRBJ1-1; 8 bases are a match to TRBD1. V trimming: 8 bases; J trimming: 6 bases; junction bases outside the gene matches: 8. The length of the CDR3 is 12 residues. Looked up from germline, CDR1 is SQVTM and CDR2 is ANQGSEA. As DNA, the CDR3 is TGCAGCACCCGGACAGGGTACCCTGAAGCTTTCTTT. This encodes CSTRTGYPEAFF.

The chain couples TRBV6-2 or TRBV6-3 to TRBJ1-1, with D possibly matching TRBD1 (6 bases). Deletions cut 8 bases from V and 5 bases from J, with 18 bases between. The CDR3 extends over 14 amino acids. Looked up from germline, CDR1 is MNHEY and CDR2 is SVGEGT. As DNA, the CDR3 is TGTGCCAGCGGCGACAGGCGGGGTGTTACTGAAGCTTTCTTT. This gives the protein CASGDRRGVTEAFF.

Comments on this clonotype: At one boundary the junction diverges from the germline segment, which might be a read error. The chain uses TRBV5-1 and TRBJ2-7, with D possibly called TRBD1 or TRBD2 (5 bases each). The CDR3 has 14 amino acids. From germline, CDR1 is SGHRS and CDR2 YFSETQ. CDR3 bases: TGCGCCAGCGGCTTAATAGGCAGGGACGACGAGCAGTACTTC. Protein product: CASGLIGRDDEQYF.

The chain combines TRBV4-2 with TRBJ1-2, with TRBD1 matching 10 bases. The CDR3 runs 19 residues. The V and J ends lost 2 bases and 5 bases, in that order; junction bases with no gene match: 17. The germline gives CDR1 LGHNA, CDR2 YNFKEQ. CDR3 protein: CASSQPTKARTGGEYGYTF. CDR3 bases: TGTGCCAGCAGCCAACCCACAAAAGCACGGACAGGGGGAGAATATGGCTACACCTTC.

The chain couples TRBV6-1 to TRBJ2-7; 10 bases line up with TRBD1. V lost 5 bases, J lost 1 base, and 5 bases stayed unmatched. The CDR3 has 15 residues. Germline CDR1 and CDR2: MNHNS and SASEGT. CDR3 nucleotides: TGTGCCAGCAGTCCATGGACAGGGGGTTCCTACGAGCAGTACTTC. As protein: CASSPWTGGSYEQYF.

This rearrangement joins TRBV5-4 to TRBJ2-1, with TRBD2 as a possible D gene (6 bases). Germline values: CDR1 SGHNT, CDR2 YYREEE (reference sequence). This CDR3 comprises 13 residues. The germline V and J ends were trimmed by 3 bases and 7 bases, with 11 bases remaining between them. The CDR3 DNA reads as TGTGCCAGCAGCTCGGGAGCTTCGAATGAGCAGTTCTTC. This translates into CASSSGASNEQFF.

This sequence joins TRBV4-1 and TRBJ1-1; TRBD1 is a possible D gene (5 bases). Trimming took off 5 bases at V and 0 bases at J, with 13 bases between the two ends. The CDR3 spans 15 residues. The germline CDR1 and CDR2 sequences are MGHRA and YSYEKL. The CDR3 protein is CASSELGEMNTEAFF. CDR3 nucleotide sequence: TGCGCCAGCAGCGAACTGGGGGAAATGAACACTGAAGCTTTCTTT.

This clonotype was detected many times. The rearrangement links TRBV4-2 to TRBJ2-5; no clear D gene. The CDR3 consists of 15 residues. The germline V gene has CDR1 LGHNA and CDR2 YNFKEQ. V dropped 1 base and J dropped 3 bases, with 12 bases sitting between them. The CDR3 loop is CASSQATVTKETQYF. Here the CDR3 DNA reads TGTGCCAGCAGCCAAGCAACCGTAACAAAAGAGACCCAGTACTTC.

This clonotype was counted only a few times. This chain joins TRBV20-1 and TRBJ2-7; 10 nucleotides align to TRBD1. The CDR3 length is 17 residues. Losses at the gene ends were 0 bases for V and 4 bases for J; bases not matched to a gene: 12. CDR1 and CDR2 from the germline V gene are DFQATT and SNEGSKA (reference sequence). For the CDR3, the DNA is TGCAGTGCTAGAGAGAATTGGGGACAGGGGCGGACGTACGAGCAGTACTTC. Translation: CSARENWGQGRTYEQYF.

This clonotype has a single count. The chain uses TRBV18 and TRBJ2-1; D gene unclear. This CDR3 spans 16 amino acids. Trimming shortened V by 2 bases and J by 0 bases, and 11 bases separated the two germline ends. Germline-derived CDR1 and CDR2 are KGHSH and LQKENI. For the CDR3, the DNA is TGTGCCAGCTCACCAAATCCGCAGAGCTCCTACAATGAGCAGTTCTTC. Encoded protein: CASSPNPQSSYNEQFF. The whole variable domain, remainder taken from reference TRBV18 and TRBJ2-1, is NAGVMQNPRHLVRRRGQEARLRCSPMKGHSHVYWYRQLPEEGLKFMVYLQKENIIDESGMPKERFSAEFPKEGPSILRIQQVVRGDSAAYFCASSPNPQSSYNEQFFGPGTRLTVL.

V usage is TRBV6-2 or TRBV6-3 and J usage is TRBJ2-7; possibly TRBD1 or TRBD2 for D (6 bases each). The CDR3 runs to 14 residues. Trimming pared 8 bases from V and 6 bases from J, leaving 20 bases between. Germline lookup yields CDR1 MNHEY and CDR2 SVGEGT. CDR3 in amino acids: CASGHTTGAGEQYF. The CDR3 DNA reads TGTGCCAGCGGTCATACGACGGGGGCTGGCGAGCAGTACTTC.

The genes are TRBV28 and TRBJ2-4, with 7 bases identical to TRBD2. Germline trimming cut 1 base from V and 4 bases from J; bases unmatched to any gene: 7. Germline V CDR1 and CDR2: MDHEN, SYDVKM. CDR3 length equals 16 residues. Here the CDR3 DNA reads TGTGCCAGCAGTTTATCATCGGGGGGTCGTAAAAACATTCAGTACTTC. It is translated as CASSLSSGGRKNIQYF.

The CDR3: CASSYSSEGRNEKLFF. The CDR3 DNA sequence: TGTGCCAGCAGTTACTCCTCGGAGGGGCGGAATGAAAAACTGTTTTTT. The genes are TRBV25-1 and TRBJ1-4, with D maybe TRBD1 (5 bases). From germline, CDR1 is MGHDK and CDR2 SYGVNS. Trimming removed 5 bases at V and 5 bases at J, with 18 bases between. The CDR3 extends over 16 amino acids.

The CDR3 reads CASSDPRRGTDTQYF. CDR3 DNA: TGTGCCAGCAGTGATCCCCGGCGGGGCACAGATACGCAGTATTTT. The rearrangement links TRBV25-1 to TRBJ2-3, with a weak D call TRBD2 (5 bases). The CDR3 length is 15 residues. Germline CDR1 and CDR2: MGHDK and SYGVNS. Trimming pared 3 bases from V and 1 base from J, leaving 11 bases between.

J is TRBJ2-1 and V is TRBV6-2 or TRBV6-3, with TRBD2 as a possible D gene (5 bases). Germline V CDR1 and CDR2: MNHEY, SVGEGT. V dropped 2 bases and J dropped 7 bases, with 24 bases sitting between them. This CDR3 has 18 residues. In DNA form, the CDR3 reads TGTGCCAGCAGTTACCGCAGTGCCGGGGTCCTGGGCGGGAATGAGCAGTTCTTC. As protein: CASSYRSAGVLGGNEQFF.

For this clonotype: The junction and the germline gene differ at one end; a read error may be behind it. The J gene is TRBJ1-1, the V gene TRBV6-5; D is unresolved. The CDR3 consists of 15 residues. Germline V gives CDR1 MNHEY, CDR2 SVGAGI. CDR3 sequence reads: CASSYSFLKPAEVFF. The DNA of the CDR3 is TGTGCCAGCAGTTACTCGTTTCTCAAGCCGGCTGAAGTTTTCTTT.

The chain combines TRBV6-5 with TRBJ2-1; tentatively, D is TRBD2 (6 bases). There are 14 residues in the CDR3. Germline V CDR1 and CDR2: MNHEY, SVGAGI. Trimming took 6 bases from V and 10 from J, leaving 19 bases between them. The CDR3 sequence is CASSSGILGGEQFF. CDR3 in DNA: TGTGCCAGCAGCTCCGGGATCCTGGGGGGAGAGCAGTTCTTC.

The rearrangement links TRBV7-2 to TRBJ2-5; D assignment may be TRBD1 or TRBD2 (5 bases each). Germline assignment: CDR1 SGHTA and CDR2 FQGNSA. The CDR3 runs to 17 residues. The germline V and J ends were trimmed by 7 bases and 5 bases, with 26 bases remaining between them. The CDR3 protein is CASNPQPGPKSAETQYF. In DNA, the CDR3 is TGTGCCAGCAACCCACAGCCGGGACCGAAATCGGCGGAGACCCAGTACTTC. The full variable domain, its missing parts supplied by reference TRBV7-2 and TRBJ2-5, is GAGVSQSPSNKVTEKGKDVELRCDPISGHTALYWYRQSLGQGLEFLIYFQGNSAPDKSGLPSDRFSAERTGGSVSTLTIQRTQQEDSAVYLCASNPQPGPKSAETQYFGPGTRLLVL.

The chain links TRBV27 to TRBJ2-1; 10 bases match TRBD2. The assigned J gene may be wrong: the sequence end matches TRBJ2-7 better. The germline gives CDR1 MNHEY, CDR2 SMNVEV (reference sequence). There are 16 residues in the CDR3. The CDR3 region is CASSARLAGGGNEQYF. The CDR3 DNA is TGTGCCAGCAGTGCTCGACTAGCGGGTGGCGGCAATGAGCAGTACTTC.

The chain carries TRBV20-1 and TRBJ1-1, with unresolved D. The germline V gene has CDR1 DFQATT and CDR2 SNEGSKA (reference sequence). The CDR3 is made up of 12 amino acids. V was trimmed by 7 bases and J by 5 bases, leaving 14 bases between them. The CDR3 nucleotides are TGCAGTGTCCGGGGTAGAGTGACTGAAGCTTTCTTT. This translates into CSVRGRVTEAFF.

Points on this clonotype: A junction boundary mismatches the germline segment, possibly from a read error. The CDR3 nucleotides read TGTGGGAGTCCGGAAGAGACCCAGTACTTC. The encoded protein is CGSPEETQYF. The V gene is TRBV20-1, the J gene TRBJ2-5; tentatively, D is TRBD2 (5 bases). This CDR3 is 10 amino acids long. Germline V gene data show CDR1 as DFQATT and CDR2 as SNEGSKA (reference sequence).

The CDR3 nucleotides are TGTGCCAGCAGCAAACACCGTTCGGGGTCAGATACGCAGTATTTT. Amino acids: CASSKHRSGSDTQYF. The rearrangement uses TRBV6-6 and TRBJ2-3, with a tentative D call TRBD2 (5 bases). Looked up from germline, CDR1 is MNHNY and CDR2 is SVGAGI (reference sequence). Between the trimmed V and J ends, which lost 6 bases and 4 bases, there was a span of 17 bases. This CDR3 region has 15 residues.

The chain couples TRBV28 to TRBJ2-7; no clear D. Trimming left V 2 bases short and J 2 bases short, with 4 bases between. CDR3 length equals 12 residues. The germline gives CDR1 MDHEN, CDR2 SYDVKM. The CDR3 DNA is TGTGCCAGCAGTTTAAAGACCTACGAGCAGTACTTC. Protein: CASSLKTYEQYF.